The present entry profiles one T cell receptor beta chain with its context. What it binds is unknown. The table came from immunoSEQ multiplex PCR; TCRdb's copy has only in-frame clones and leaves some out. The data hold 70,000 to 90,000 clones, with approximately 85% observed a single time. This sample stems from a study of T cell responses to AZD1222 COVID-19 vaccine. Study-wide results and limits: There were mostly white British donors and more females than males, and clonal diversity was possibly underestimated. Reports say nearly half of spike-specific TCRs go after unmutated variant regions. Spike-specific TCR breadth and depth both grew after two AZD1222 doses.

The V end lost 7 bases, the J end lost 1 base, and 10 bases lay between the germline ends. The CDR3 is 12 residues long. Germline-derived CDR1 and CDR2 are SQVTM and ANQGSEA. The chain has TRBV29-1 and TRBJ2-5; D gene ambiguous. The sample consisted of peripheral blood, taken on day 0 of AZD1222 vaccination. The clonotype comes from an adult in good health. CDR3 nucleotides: TGCAGCGCCCACCAGGTCCAAGAGACCCAGTACTTC. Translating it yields CSAHQVQETQYF. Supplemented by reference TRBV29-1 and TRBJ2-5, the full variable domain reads SAVISQKPSRDICQRGTSLTIQCQVDSQVTMMFWYRQQPGQSLTLIATANQGSEATYESGFVIDKFPISRPNLTFSTLTVSNMSPEDSSIYLCSAHQVQETQYFGPGTRLLVL.